This TCR beta chain is drawn from a study of T cells in Graves' hyperthyroidism and ophthalmopathy. For ophthalmopathy patients, the Clinical Activity Score was at least 3 and the NOSPECS grade at least 4; duration was under 3 months. A patient was excluded if there was uncontrolled infection, other autoimmune disease, pregnancy or lactation. Findings and caveats of the study: Also found in blood were most expanded thyroid clonotypes above 0.001.

Amplification yielded TCR beta CDR3 regions, with RNA transcripts as the source. First-round RT-PCR with HTBI primers amplified the TCR CDR3 region. TCRdb re-derived calls from the multiplex PCR reads in MiXCR, one entry per CDR3 protein. The sample includes hundreds of thousands of distinct CDR3 sequences, 15% to 20% seen only once; the top ten take less than 55%. This clonotype was detected once. Its antigen is not known. Germline V gives CDR1 LGHDT, CDR2 YNNKEL (reference sequence). CDR3 length: 17 residues. V dropped 0 bases and J dropped 5; count of bases not matched to a gene: 3. The sample comprised blood. The J gene is TRBJ2-2, the V gene TRBV3-1; TRBD2 agrees at 13 bases. This receptor was obtained from a man aged 35-49 years with Graves' ophthalmopathy. CDR3 coding DNA: TGTGCCAGCAGCCAAGAACGACTAGCGGGAGGTACCGGGGAGCTGTTTTTT. This translates into CASSQERLAGGTGELFF.